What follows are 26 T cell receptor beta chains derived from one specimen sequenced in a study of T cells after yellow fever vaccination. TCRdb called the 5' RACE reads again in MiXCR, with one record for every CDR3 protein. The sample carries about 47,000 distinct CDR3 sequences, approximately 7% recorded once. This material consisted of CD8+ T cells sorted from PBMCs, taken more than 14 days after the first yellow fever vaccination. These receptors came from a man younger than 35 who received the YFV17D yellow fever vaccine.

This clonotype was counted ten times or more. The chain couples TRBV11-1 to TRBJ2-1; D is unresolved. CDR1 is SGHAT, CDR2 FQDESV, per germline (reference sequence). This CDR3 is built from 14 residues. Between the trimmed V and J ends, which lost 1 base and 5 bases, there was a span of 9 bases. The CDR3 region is CASSLVSPNNEQFF. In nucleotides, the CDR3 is TGTGCCAGCAGCTTAGTTAGTCCAAACAATGAGCAGTTCTTC.

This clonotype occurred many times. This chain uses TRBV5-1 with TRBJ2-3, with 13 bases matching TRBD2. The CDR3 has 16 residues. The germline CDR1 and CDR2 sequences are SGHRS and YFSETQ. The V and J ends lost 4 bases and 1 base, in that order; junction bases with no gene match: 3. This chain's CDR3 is CASSPGLAGGTDTQYF. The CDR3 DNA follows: TGCGCCAGCAGCCCCGGACTAGCGGGGGGCACAGATACGCAGTATTTT.

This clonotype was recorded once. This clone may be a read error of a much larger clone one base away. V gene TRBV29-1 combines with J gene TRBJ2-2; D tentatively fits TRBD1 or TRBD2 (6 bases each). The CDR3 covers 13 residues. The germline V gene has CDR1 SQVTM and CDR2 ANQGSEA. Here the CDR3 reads CSGGTQNTGEPFF. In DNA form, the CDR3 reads TGCAGCGGCGGGACACAGAACACCGGGGAGCCGTTTTTT.

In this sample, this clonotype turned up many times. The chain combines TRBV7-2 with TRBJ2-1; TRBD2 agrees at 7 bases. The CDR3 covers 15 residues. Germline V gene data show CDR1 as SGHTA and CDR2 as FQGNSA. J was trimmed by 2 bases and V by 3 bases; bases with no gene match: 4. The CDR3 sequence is CASSFAGGAYNEQFF. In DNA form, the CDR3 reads TGTGCCAGCAGCTTTGCTGGGGGGGCCTACAATGAGCAGTTCTTC. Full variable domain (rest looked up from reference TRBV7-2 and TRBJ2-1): GAGVSQSPSNKVTEKGKDVELRCDPISGHTALYWYRQSLGQGLEFLIYFQGNSAPDKSGLPSDRFSAERTGGSVSTLTIQRTQQEDSAVYLCASSFAGGAYNEQFFGPGTRLTVL.

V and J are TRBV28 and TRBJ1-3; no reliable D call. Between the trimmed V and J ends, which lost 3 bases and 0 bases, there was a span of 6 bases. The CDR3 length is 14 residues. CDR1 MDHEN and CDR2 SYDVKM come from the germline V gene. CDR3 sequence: CASSFPNSGNTIYF. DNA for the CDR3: TGTGCCAGCAGTTTCCCGAACTCTGGAAACACCATATATTTT.

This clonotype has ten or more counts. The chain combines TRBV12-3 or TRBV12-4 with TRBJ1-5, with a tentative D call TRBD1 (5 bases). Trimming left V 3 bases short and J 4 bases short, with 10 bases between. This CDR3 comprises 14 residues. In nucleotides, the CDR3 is TGTGCCAGCAGTTTTGGGCAGGGTAATCAGCCCCAGCATTTT. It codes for CASSFGQGNQPQHF.

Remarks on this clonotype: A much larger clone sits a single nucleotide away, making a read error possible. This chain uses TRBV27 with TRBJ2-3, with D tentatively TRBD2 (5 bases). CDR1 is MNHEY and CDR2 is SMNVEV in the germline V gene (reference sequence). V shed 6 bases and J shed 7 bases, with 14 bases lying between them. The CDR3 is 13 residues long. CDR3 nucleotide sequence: TGTGCCAGCAGCAGGACTTTTACAAATACGCAGTATTTT. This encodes CASSRTFTNTQYF.

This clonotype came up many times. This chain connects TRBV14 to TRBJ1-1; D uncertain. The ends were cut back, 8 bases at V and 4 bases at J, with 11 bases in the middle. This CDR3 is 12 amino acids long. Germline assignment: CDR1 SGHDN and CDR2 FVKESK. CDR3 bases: TGTGCCAGCGCCCGTGAAGGCACTGAAGCTTTCTTT. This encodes CASAREGTEAFF.

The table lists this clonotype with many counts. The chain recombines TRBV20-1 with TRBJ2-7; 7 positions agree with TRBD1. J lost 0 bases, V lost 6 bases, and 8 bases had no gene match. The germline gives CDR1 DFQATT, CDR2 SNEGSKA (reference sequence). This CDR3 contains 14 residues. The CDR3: CSATGTEFSYEQYV. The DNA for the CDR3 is TGCAGTGCAACCGGGACAGAGTTCTCCTACGAGCAGTACGTC.

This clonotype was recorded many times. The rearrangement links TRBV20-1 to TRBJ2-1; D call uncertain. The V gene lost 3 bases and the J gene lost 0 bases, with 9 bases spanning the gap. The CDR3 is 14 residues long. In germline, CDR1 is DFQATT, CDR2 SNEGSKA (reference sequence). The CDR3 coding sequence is TGCAGTGCTAGGGGCGAAAGCTCCTACAATGAGCAGTTCTTC. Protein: CSARGESSYNEQFF.

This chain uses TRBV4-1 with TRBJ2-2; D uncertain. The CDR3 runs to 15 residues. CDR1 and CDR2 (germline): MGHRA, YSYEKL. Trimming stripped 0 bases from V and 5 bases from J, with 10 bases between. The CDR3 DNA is TGCGCCAGCAGCCAAGAAGCCGGCCTAACCGGGGAGCTGTTTTTT. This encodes CASSQEAGLTGELFF.

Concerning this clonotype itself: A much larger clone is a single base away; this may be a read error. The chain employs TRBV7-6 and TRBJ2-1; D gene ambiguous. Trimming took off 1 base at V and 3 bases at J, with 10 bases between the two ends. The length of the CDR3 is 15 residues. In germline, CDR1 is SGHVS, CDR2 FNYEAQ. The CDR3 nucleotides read TGTGCCAGCAGCTTAGAGAGAAGCTGCTACAATGAGCAGTTCTTC. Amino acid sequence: CASSLERSCYNEQFF.

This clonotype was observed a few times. CDR3 amino acids: CASSRDRGQDGYTF. The CDR3, as DNA: TGCGCCAGCAGCCGGGACAGGGGGCAGGATGGCTACACCTTC. The chain has TRBV4-1 and TRBJ1-2; 12 positions agree with TRBD1. Trimming at V came to 4 bases and at J to 6 bases, leaving 3 bases not matched to a gene. CDR1 is MGHRA, CDR2 YSYEKL, per germline. This CDR3 spans 14 amino acids.

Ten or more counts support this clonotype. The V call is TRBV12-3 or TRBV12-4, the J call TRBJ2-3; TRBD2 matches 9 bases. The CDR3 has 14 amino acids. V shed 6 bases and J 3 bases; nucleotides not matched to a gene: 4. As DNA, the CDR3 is TGTGCCAGCAGGACAGCGGGGGGAACAGATACGCAGTATTTT. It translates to CASRTAGGTDTQYF.

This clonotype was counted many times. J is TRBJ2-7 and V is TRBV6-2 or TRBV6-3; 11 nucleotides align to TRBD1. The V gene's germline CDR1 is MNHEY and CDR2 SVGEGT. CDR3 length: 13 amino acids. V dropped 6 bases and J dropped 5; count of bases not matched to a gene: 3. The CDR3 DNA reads TGTGCCAGCAGCGGGACAGGGGGACACGAGCAGTACTTC. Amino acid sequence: CASSGTGGHEQYF.

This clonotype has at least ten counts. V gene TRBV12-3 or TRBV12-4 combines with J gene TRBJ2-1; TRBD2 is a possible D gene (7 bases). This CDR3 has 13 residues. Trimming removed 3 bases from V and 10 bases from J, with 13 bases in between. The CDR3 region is CASSFGGAREQFF. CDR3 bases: TGTGCCAGCAGTTTTGGGGGGGCCCGGGAGCAGTTCTTC.

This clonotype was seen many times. The CDR3 DNA sequence: TGCAGCGGTGGACTAGCGGGTATCTACAATGAGCAGTTCTTC. Translated: CSGGLAGIYNEQFF. The V and J genes are TRBV29-1 and TRBJ2-1; 11 nucleotides agree with TRBD2. The CDR3 sequence is 14 residues long. Unmatched junction bases numbered 5, after V lost 7 bases and J lost 3 bases. Germline V CDR1 and CDR2: SQVTM, ANQGSEA.

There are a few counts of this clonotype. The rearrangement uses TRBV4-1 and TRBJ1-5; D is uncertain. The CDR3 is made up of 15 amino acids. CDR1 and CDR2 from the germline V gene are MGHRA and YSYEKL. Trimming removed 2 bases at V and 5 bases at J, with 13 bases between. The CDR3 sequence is CASSQLLTADQPQHF. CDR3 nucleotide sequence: TGCGCCAGCAGCCAATTATTGACGGCGGATCAGCCCCAGCATTTT.

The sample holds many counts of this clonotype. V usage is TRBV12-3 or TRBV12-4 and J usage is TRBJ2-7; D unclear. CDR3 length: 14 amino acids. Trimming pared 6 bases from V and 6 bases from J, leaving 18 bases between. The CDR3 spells CASSPLLGWVEQYF. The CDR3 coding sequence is TGTGCCAGCAGCCCTTTGTTGGGATGGGTCGAGCAGTACTTC.

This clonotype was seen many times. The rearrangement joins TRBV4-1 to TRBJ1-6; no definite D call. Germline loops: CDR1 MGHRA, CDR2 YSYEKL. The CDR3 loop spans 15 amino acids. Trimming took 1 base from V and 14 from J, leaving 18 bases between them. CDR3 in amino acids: CASSQVRTDLRALHF. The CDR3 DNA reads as TGCGCCAGCAGCCAAGTCCGGACGGACCTCCGGGCCCTCCACTTT.

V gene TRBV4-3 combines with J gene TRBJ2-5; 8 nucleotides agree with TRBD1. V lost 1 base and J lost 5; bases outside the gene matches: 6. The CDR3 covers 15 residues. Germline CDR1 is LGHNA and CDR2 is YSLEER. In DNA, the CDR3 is TGCGCCAGCAGCCAAGCACAGGGGGTCGGGGAGACCCAGTACTTC. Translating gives CASSQAQGVGETQYF.

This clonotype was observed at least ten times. CDR3 amino acids: CASFAVIGKTQYF. The DNA of the CDR3 is TGTGCCAGCTTCGCTGTTATCGGGAAGACCCAGTACTTC. This chain uses TRBV6-5 with TRBJ2-5; tentative D call: TRBD2 (5 bases). The V end lost 8 bases, the J end lost 6 bases, and 16 bases lay between the germline ends. There are 13 residues in the CDR3. From germline, CDR1 is MNHEY and CDR2 SVGAGI.

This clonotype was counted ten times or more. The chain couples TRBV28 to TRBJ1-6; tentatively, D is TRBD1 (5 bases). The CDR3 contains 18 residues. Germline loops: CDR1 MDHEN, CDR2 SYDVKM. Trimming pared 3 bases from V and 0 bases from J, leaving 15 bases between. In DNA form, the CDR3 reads TGTGCCAGCAGTTTGAGGCAGGGCCTAAACTCCTATAATTCACCCCTCCACTTT. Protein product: CASSLRQGLNSYNSPLHF. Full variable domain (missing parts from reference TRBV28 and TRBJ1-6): DVKVTQSSRYLVKRTGEKVFLECVQDMDHENMFWYRQDPGLGLRLIYFSYDVKMKEKGDIPEGYSVSREKKERFSLILESASTNQTSMYLCASSLRQGLNSYNSPLHFGNGTRLTVT.

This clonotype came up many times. The CDR3 DNA sequence: TGTGCCAGCAGCCTCCGGGACAGGGCCTACGAGCAGTACTTC. Amino acids: CASSLRDRAYEQYF. This chain connects TRBV3-1 to TRBJ2-7; 9 bases map to TRBD1. J lost 2 bases, V lost 4 bases, and 3 bases had no gene match. CDR1 and CDR2 (germline): LGHDT, YNNKEL (reference sequence). This CDR3 has 14 residues.

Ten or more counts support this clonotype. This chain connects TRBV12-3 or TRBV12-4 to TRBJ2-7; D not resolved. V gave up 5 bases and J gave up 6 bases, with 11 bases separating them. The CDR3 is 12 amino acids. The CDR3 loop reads CASSNPVSEQYF. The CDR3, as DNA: TGTGCCAGCAGTAATCCGGTGAGCGAGCAGTACTTC.

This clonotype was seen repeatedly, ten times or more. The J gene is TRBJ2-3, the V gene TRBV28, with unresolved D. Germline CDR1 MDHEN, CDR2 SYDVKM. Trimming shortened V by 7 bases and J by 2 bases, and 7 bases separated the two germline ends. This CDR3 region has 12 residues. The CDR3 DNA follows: TGTGCCAGCAAATACCCCACAGATACGCAGTATTTT. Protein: CASKYPTDTQYF.